This TCR beta chain was captured by sequencing in a study of CD8 T cells in ankylosing spondylitis. Molecular-barcoded quantitative 5'-RACE produced these TCR beta libraries. TCRdb redid the calling of the 5' RACE reads with MiXCR, one entry per CDR3 protein. The table has more than 600,000 distinct CDR3 sequences, over 15% seen once; the top ten hold around 20%. There are 14 residues in the CDR3. CDR1 and CDR2 (germline): MDHEN, SYDVKM. Trimming cost V 6 bases and J 3 bases; bases outside gene matches: 7. Only a few counts were recorded for this clonotype. The antigen is undetermined. Points from the study as a whole: A TCR beta motif made of about 8 highly homologous variants seemed typical of ankylosing spondylitis blood.

The specimen sequenced was blood, either unsorted or a sorted T cell fraction (not recorded which). This clonotype originated in a male donor with ankylosing spondylitis. V is TRBV28 and J is TRBJ2-7; 8 nucleotides match TRBD2. CDR3 DNA: TGTGCCAGCAGGGTTTCGGGGGGGAGCTACGAGCAGTACTTC. It encodes CASRVSGGSYEQYF.